Given below is one T cell receptor beta chain in context. Its antigen is not known. The data were produced by immunoSEQ multiplex PCR, yet TCRdb's version contains in-frame clones alone and is incomplete. Of approximately 30,000 clones listed, 93% are singletons. The data derive from a study of T cells in localized non-small cell lung cancer. Overall study findings and caveats: Highest T cell clonality was seen in uninvolved adjacent lung, surpassing that measured in tumor. Longer overall survival was linked to higher blood T cell density.

In germline, CDR1 is SGHNT, CDR2 YENEEA. The CDR3 runs 16 residues. Trimming took 3 bases from V and 0 from J, leaving 12 bases between them. This receptor was obtained from a female donor aged 60 or older with stage I lung adenocarcinoma. Here the sequenced sample was peripheral blood, taken before any cancer treatment. The rearrangement joins TRBV11-3 to TRBJ2-1; D unresolved. This chain's CDR3 is CASSFNRGSSYNEQFF. The DNA for the CDR3 is TGTGCCAGCAGCTTTAATCGTGGAAGCTCCTACAATGAGCAGTTCTTC.